In its sample, the clone carrying this T cell receptor beta chain was seen a few times. V was pared by 4 bases and J by 3 bases, with 7 bases of the junction left unmatched. Germline lookup yields CDR1 LNHDA and CDR2 SQIVND (reference sequence). CDR3 size: 16 residues. This entry comes from a study of T cells in Graves' hyperthyroidism and ophthalmopathy. RNA transcripts served as the template for amplifying TCR beta CDR3 regions. HTBI primers were used for first-round RT-PCR of the TCR CDR3. TCRdb reanalysed the multiplex PCR reads using MiXCR and keeps one entry per CDR3 protein. This table holds hundreds of thousands of distinct CDR3 sequences, 35% to 40% found once. Patients having uncontrolled infection, another autoimmune disease, pregnancy or lactation were not included. Diagnoses rested on clinical symptoms, serum thyroxine and TRAb, thyroid ultrasound and orbital computed tomography. Fresh peripheral blood, about 9.3 ml, yielded the PBMCs.

The specimen was blood. This sequence originates from a man younger than 35 with Graves' hyperthyroidism. The chain recombines TRBV19 with TRBJ2-5, with TRBD2 matching over 11 bases. The CDR3 nucleotides read TGTGCCAGTAGTACCGGGACTAGCGGAGTCAAAGAGACCCAGTACTTC. Its protein is CASSTGTSGVKETQYF.